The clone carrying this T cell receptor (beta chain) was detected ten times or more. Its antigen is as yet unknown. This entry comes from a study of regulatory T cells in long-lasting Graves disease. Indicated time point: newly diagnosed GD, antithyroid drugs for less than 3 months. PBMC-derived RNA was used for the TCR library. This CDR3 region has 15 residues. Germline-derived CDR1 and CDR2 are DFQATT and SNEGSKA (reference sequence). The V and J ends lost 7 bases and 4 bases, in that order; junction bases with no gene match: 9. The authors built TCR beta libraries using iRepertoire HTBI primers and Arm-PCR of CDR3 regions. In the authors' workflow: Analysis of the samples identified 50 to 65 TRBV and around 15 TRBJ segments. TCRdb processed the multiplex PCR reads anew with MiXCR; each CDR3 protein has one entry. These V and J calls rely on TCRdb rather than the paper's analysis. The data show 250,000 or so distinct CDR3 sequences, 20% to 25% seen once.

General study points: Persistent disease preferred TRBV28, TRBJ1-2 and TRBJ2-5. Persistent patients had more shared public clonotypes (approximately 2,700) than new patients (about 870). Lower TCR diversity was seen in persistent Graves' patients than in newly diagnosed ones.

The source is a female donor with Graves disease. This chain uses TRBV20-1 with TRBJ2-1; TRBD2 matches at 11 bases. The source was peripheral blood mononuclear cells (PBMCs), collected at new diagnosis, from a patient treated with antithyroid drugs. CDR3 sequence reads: CSVPLGTSGYNEQFF. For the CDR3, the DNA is TGCAGTGTCCCGCTAGGGACTAGCGGATACAATGAGCAGTTCTTC.